A single sample gave rise to the 16 T cell receptor beta chains below, sequenced in a study of blood T cell repertoires in COVID-19. Sequencing was performed with immunoSEQ multiplex PCR; in TCRdb, only in-frame clones are kept and a portion is missing. The sample lists 200,000 to 300,000 clones; about four fifths were seen once. Specimen: peripheral blood. These receptors all stem from a man aged 50 to 60 with acute or convalescent COVID-19.

This chain links TRBV19 with TRBJ2-1; TRBD1 aligns across 10 bases. CDR3 size: 15 residues. The V segment lost 5 bases and the J segment 8 bases; nucleotides outside the gene matches: 9. Germline V gives CDR1 LNHDA, CDR2 SQIVND (reference sequence). CDR3 in amino acids: CASSRDRGLSDEQFF. The CDR3 DNA sequence: TGTGCCAGTAGTCGGGACAGGGGACTTTCGGATGAGCAGTTCTTC.

In its sample, this clone was seen once. The chain couples TRBV5-1 to TRBJ2-1; TRBD1 agrees at 9 bases. V was pared by 2 bases and J by 5 bases, with 11 bases of the junction left unmatched. This CDR3 contains 17 residues. Germline V CDR1 and CDR2: SGHRS, YFSETQ. CDR3 amino acids: CASSFRTGAQVDNEQFF. CDR3 nucleotide sequence: TGCGCCAGCAGCTTTAGGACAGGGGCGCAGGTAGACAATGAGCAGTTCTTC.

This sequence joins TRBV30 and TRBJ2-7, with 11 bases aligning to TRBD1. V lost 1 base to trimming and J lost 2 bases; unmatched junction nucleotides: 4. The CDR3 spans 15 residues. Germline V lookup: CDR1 GTSNPN, CDR2 SVGIG (reference sequence). The CDR3 nucleotides read TGTGCCTGGAGTGGACCGGGACAGGGGGCCTACGAGCAGTACTTC. This codes for CAWSGPGQGAYEQYF.

This clone showed up just once. The genes are TRBV2 and TRBJ1-5; tentative D call: TRBD1 (6 bases). Trimming removed 6 bases at V and 0 bases at J, with 15 bases between. Germline assignment: CDR1 SNHLY and CDR2 FYNNEI. This CDR3 is 16 amino acids long. CDR3 region: CASRGNRAYSNQPQHF. In nucleotides, the CDR3 is TGTGCCAGCAGGGGGAACAGGGCTTATAGCAATCAGCCCCAGCATTTT.

CDR3 sequence (DNA): TGCGCCAGCAGCTTGGGCGCGGGAGAGAACTACGAGCAGTACTTC. Its translation: CASSLGAGENYEQYF. V gene TRBV5-1 combines with J gene TRBJ2-7, with 7 bases fitting TRBD2. This CDR3 contains 15 residues. Germline CDR1 and CDR2: SGHRS and YFSETQ. V lost 0 bases, J lost 3 bases, and 6 bases stayed unmatched. Full variable domain (outside the CDR3, taken from reference TRBV5-1 and TRBJ2-7): KAGVTQTPRYLIKTRGQQVTLSCSPISGHRSVSWYQQTPGQGLQFLFEYFSETQRNKGNFPGRFSGRQFSNSRSEMNVSTLELGDSALYLCASSLGAGENYEQYFGPGTRLTVT.

This clone was seen a few times. The chain has TRBV10-2 and TRBJ1-3, with no clear D. The CDR3 totals 16 residues. V was shortened by 2 bases and J by 0 bases, with 11 bases between the two germline ends. Germline V gene sequence: CDR1 WSHSY, CDR2 SAAADI. This chain's CDR3 is CASSEAKAGSGNTIYF. The CDR3 coding sequence is TGCGCCAGCAGTGAGGCGAAGGCAGGCTCTGGAAACACCATATATTTT.

The V gene is TRBV5-6, the J gene TRBJ2-3, with D maybe TRBD2 (5 bases). This CDR3 comprises 14 residues. The germline gives CDR1 SGHDT, CDR2 YYEEEE. V lost 7 bases and J lost 2, with 14 bases in between. CDR3 coding DNA: TGTGCCAGCGATCCCACTAGTCTCACAGATACGCAGTATTTT. Translated, it gives CASDPTSLTDTQYF.

The V call is TRBV27, the J call TRBJ1-2; TRBD1 matches 8 bases. The CDR3 loop spans 15 amino acids. Germline V gives CDR1 MNHEY, CDR2 SMNVEV (reference sequence). J gave up 2 bases and V 5 bases, and 7 bases lay outside the gene matches. CDR3 loop: CASSPGDRLNYGYTF. CDR3 nucleotides: TGTGCCAGCAGTCCCGGGGACAGGCTGAACTATGGCTACACCTTC.

This chain uses TRBV7-8 with TRBJ2-1; no clear D. The CDR3 runs 11 residues. V was shortened by 7 bases and J by 1 base, with 2 bases between the two germline ends. From germline, CDR1 is SGHVS and CDR2 FQNEAQ. The CDR3 DNA reads TGTGCCAGCACTTCCTACAATGAGCAGTTCTTC. The encoded protein is CASTSYNEQFF.

This chain uses TRBV6-6 with TRBJ2-5, with D possibly TRBD1 on 6 matching bases. Germline CDR1 is MNHNY and CDR2 is SVGAGI (reference sequence). The CDR3 spans 16 residues. Trimming took off 0 bases at V and 5 bases at J, with 16 bases between the two ends. CDR3 bases: TGTGCCAGCAGTTACTCGATCGCCGGACAGTCGGAGACCCAGTACTTC. This sequence encodes CASSYSIAGQSETQYF.

This clone turned up a few times. The J gene is TRBJ1-2, the V gene TRBV18, with 8 bases fitting TRBD1. Unmatched junction bases numbered 14, after V lost 6 bases and J lost 8 bases. CDR1 is KGHSH and CDR2 is LQKENI in the germline V gene. The CDR3 has 15 residues. CDR3 DNA sequence: TGTGCCAGCTCGGACCGGGACAGGAGATATGGAGGCTACACCTTC. Translating it yields CASSDRDRRYGGYTF.

The V gene is TRBV7-2, the J gene TRBJ1-2, with a weak D call TRBD1 (6 bases). The V end was cut by 5 bases, the J end by 3 bases, with 19 bases between. CDR1 is SGHTA and CDR2 is FQGNSA in the germline V gene. The CDR3 totals 16 residues. CDR3 loop: CASSPWGGENYYGYTF. The CDR3 nucleotides read TGTGCCAGCAGCCCGTGGGGGGGCGAAAACTACTATGGCTACACCTTC.

V is TRBV6-1 and J is TRBJ1-3; D is uncertain. Trimming stripped 3 bases from V and 4 bases from J, with 7 bases between. Germline-derived CDR1 and CDR2 are MNHNS and SASEGT. This CDR3 region has 13 residues. The chain's CDR3 is CASSEGRGNTIYF. The DNA for the CDR3 is TGTGCCAGCAGTGAGGGCCGAGGAAACACCATATATTTT.

This chain joins TRBV4-2 and TRBJ2-7; a possible D gene is TRBD1 (7 bases). Deletions cut 4 bases from V and 2 bases from J, with 15 bases between. Germline CDR1 reads LGHNA; CDR2 reads YNFKEQ. The CDR3 is 15 residues long. The CDR3 loop reads CASSPSAGQTYEQYF. The CDR3 DNA follows: TGTGCCAGCAGCCCCTCGGCGGGACAGACCTACGAGCAGTACTTC.

This clone has only one observation. V is TRBV5-1 and J is TRBJ2-1, with TRBD1 as a possible D gene (6 bases). The V end was cut by 3 bases, the J end by 4 bases, with 11 bases between. The CDR3 spans 14 residues. CDR1 and CDR2 (germline): SGHRS, YFSETQ. The CDR3 bases are TGCGCCAGCAGCTCCGGACAGTCTTACAATGAGCAGTTCTTC. It specifies CASSSGQSYNEQFF.

The CDR3 sequence is CASRPGQTTGELFF. The CDR3 bases are TGCGCCAGCAGACCGGGACAAACCACCGGGGAGCTGTTTTTT. This chain links TRBV5-1 with TRBJ2-2, with D possibly TRBD1 on 6 matching bases. The CDR3 extends over 14 amino acids. V was cut by 5 bases and J by 4 bases, with 12 bases left in between. From germline, CDR1 is SGHRS and CDR2 YFSETQ.